This is a list of T cell receptor beta chains from one sample in a study of blood T cell repertoires in COVID-19. The table came from immunoSEQ multiplex PCR; TCRdb's copy has only in-frame clones and leaves some out. This sample yields some 180,000 clones, of which approximately 89% are seen a single time; roughly 7.7% belongs to the top ten. Sequenced input: peripheral blood. Receptors were obtained from a woman aged 60 to 75 with acute or convalescent COVID-19. CDR3s include the opening cysteine and the closing phenylalanine or tryptophan. The D gene is left open where the match is weak. Not all rows give a size; the values are once, few, many and, for expanded clones, a class.

14	TRBJ1-5	.	TRBV28	TRBD1	CASRPGQGYQPQHF	TGTGCCAGCAGACCCGGACAGGGCTATCAGCCCCAGCATTTT
11	TRBJ1-2	.	TRBV28	.	CASVANYGYTF	TGTGCCAGCGTAGCAAACTATGGCTACACCTTC
15	TRBJ1-3	.	TRBV7-2	.	CASSLVRDLRNTIYF	TGTGCCAGCAGCTTAGTCAGGGATCTAAGAAACACCATATATTTT
13	TRBJ1-5	.	TRBV19	TRBD1	CASSMGQNQPQHF	TGTGCCAGTAGTATGGGACAGAATCAGCCCCAGCATTTT
14	TRBJ1-5	.	TRBV9	.	CASSVGQGNQPQHF	TGTGCCAGCAGCGTAGGACAGGGCAATCAGCCCCAGCATTTT
14	TRBJ1-5	.	TRBV19	.	CASYSNRDGQPQHF	TGTGCCAGTTATTCCAATCGGGATGGCCAGCCCCAGCATTTT
14	TRBJ1-3	.	TRBV6-1	.	CASSEVSRRNTIYF	TGTGCCAGCAGTGAAGTGTCCCGGCGGAACACCATATATTTT
16	TRBJ2-7	.	TRBV18	.	CASSPQNWTASYEQYF	TGTGCCAGCTCACCACAAAACTGGACAGCCTCCTACGAGCAGTACTTC
13	TRBJ2-7	.	TRBV3-1/TRBV3-2	.	CASGDSDTYEQYF	TGTGCCAGCGGCGATAGCGACACCTACGAGCAGTACTTC
13	TRBJ1-2	.	TRBV3-1/TRBV3-2	.	CASSQTFVGGYTF	TGTGCCAGCAGCCAAACCTTCGTGGGCGGCTACACCTTC
11	TRBJ2-1	.	TRBV2	.	CASRAYNEQFF	TGTGCCAGCAGGGCATACAATGAGCAGTTCTTC
16	TRBJ2-2	.	TRBV7-9	TRBD2	CASSLLTSGYTGELFF	TGTGCCAGCAGCTTACTGACTAGCGGCTACACCGGGGAGCTGTTTTTT
16	TRBJ2-2	.	TRBV9	TRBD1	CASSSWTGGHTGELFF	TGTGCCAGCAGCTCCTGGACAGGGGGCCACACCGGGGAGCTGTTTTTT
16	TRBJ1-2	.	TRBV21-1	.	CASVPSLGSLNYGYTF	TGTGCCAGCGTCCCCTCGCTGGGCTCTCTGAACTATGGCTACACCTTC
15	TRBJ2-3	.	TRBV24-1	TRBD2	CATSEPSGSTDTQYF	TGTGCCACCAGTGAGCCTAGCGGGAGTACAGATACGCAGTATTTT
14	TRBJ1-1	few	TRBV20-1	.	CSASPGHSGTEAFF	TGCAGTGCTAGTCCGGGACACTCAGGAACTGAAGCTTTCTTT
17	TRBJ2-3	.	TRBV11-3	.	CASSEGLQGILTDTQYF	TGTGCCAGCAGCGAGGGACTACAGGGAATCCTCACAGATACGCAGTATTTT
15	TRBJ2-1	.	TRBV7-2	TRBD2	CASSLELARYNEQFF	TGTGCCAGCAGCTTAGAACTAGCGCGGTACAATGAGCAGTTCTTC
13	TRBJ1-2	.	TRBV3-1/TRBV3-2	.	CASSQGSTYGYTF	TGTGCCAGCAGCCAAGGGAGTACCTATGGCTACACCTTC
18	TRBJ1-1	.	TRBV28	.	CASSLSRPKQGMNTEAFF	TGTGCCAGCAGTTTATCCCGCCCAAAACAGGGTATGAACACTGAAGCTTTCTTT
13	TRBJ2-1	.	TRBV12-3/TRBV12-4	TRBD2	CASRAGGPGRQFF	TGTGCCAGCAGGGCGGGAGGGCCTGGGAGGCAGTTCTTC
16	TRBJ2-3	.	TRBV7-3	TRBD2	CASSLGLAGGTDTQYF	TGTGCCAGCAGCCTGGGACTAGCGGGAGGTACAGATACGCAGTATTTT
15	TRBJ2-2	.	TRBV7-3	TRBD1	CASSSTGADTGELFF	TGTGCCAGCAGCTCAACAGGGGCGGACACCGGGGAGCTGTTTTTT
18	TRBJ2-6	.	TRBV5-6	TRBD1	CASSHITGGLSGANVLTF	TGTGCCAGCAGCCACATCACAGGGGGACTCTCTGGGGCCAACGTCCTGACTTTC
10	TRBJ1-2	.	TRBV27	.	CASSRSGYTF	TGTGCCAGCTCACGGAGCGGCTACACCTTC
16	TRBJ2-2	.	TRBV6-1	TRBD2	CASSEKTSGRGGELFF	TGTGCCAGCAGTGAAAAGACTAGCGGGAGAGGCGGGGAGCTGTTTTTT
18	TRBJ2-2	.	TRBV3-1/TRBV3-2	.	CASSQEGQGAGRTGELFF	TGTGCCAGCAGCCAAGAGGGTCAAGGGGCAGGGCGCACCGGGGAGCTGTTTTTT
17	TRBJ2-4	.	TRBV10-3	TRBD2	CAISESVAGGGRNIQYF	TGTGCCATCAGTGAGTCGGTAGCGGGAGGCGGTAGGAACATTCAGTACTTC
16	TRBJ2-2	.	TRBV5-5	TRBD1	CASRPPGQRNTGELFF	TGTGCCAGCAGACCACCGGGACAGAGGAACACCGGGGAGCTGTTTTTT
16	TRBJ2-2	.	TRBV12-5	.	CASGLGQGTNTGELFF	TGTGCTAGTGGTTTGGGGCAGGGCACGAACACCGGGGAGCTGTTTTTT
13	TRBJ1-6	.	TRBV28	TRBD1	CASIGQGASPLHF	TGTGCCAGCATCGGACAGGGGGCTTCACCCCTCCACTTT
13	TRBJ1-3	.	TRBV28	.	CASSLPRVNTIYF	TGTGCCAGCAGTTTACCCAGGGTGAACACCATATATTTT
12	TRBJ2-1	.	TRBV27	.	CASSGLNNEQFF	TGTGCCAGCAGTGGGCTGAATAATGAGCAGTTCTTC
14	TRBJ1-5	.	TRBV10-2	TRBD1	CASTGTGRNQPQHF	TGCGCCAGCACCGGGACAGGGCGAAATCAGCCCCAGCATTTT
12	TRBJ2-2	.	TRBV10-3	.	CAISEGHWELFF	TGTGCCATCAGTGAGGGCCATTGGGAGCTGTTTTTT
17	TRBJ2-7	.	TRBV7-2	TRBD2	CASSKPGSGTPPYEQYF	TGTGCCAGCAGCAAACCCGGTAGCGGGACGCCACCCTACGAGCAGTACTTC
13	TRBJ1-6	.	TRBV19	.	CASRYQVNSPLHF	TGTGCCAGTAGATACCAGGTTAATTCACCCCTCCACTTT
14	TRBJ1-1	.	TRBV7-8	TRBD1	CASSFGQGLTEAFF	TGTGCCAGCAGCTTCGGACAGGGGCTCACTGAAGCTTTCTTT
14	TRBJ1-2	.	TRBV19	.	CASSTYPTMDGYTF	TGTGCCAGTAGTACGTACCCGACTATGGATGGCTACACCTTC
18	TRBJ2-1	.	TRBV19	TRBD2	CASSPAVLAGGSFNEQFF	TGTGCCAGTAGTCCCGCGGTGTTAGCGGGAGGGTCGTTCAATGAGCAGTTCTTC
15	TRBJ1-6	many	TRBV3-1/TRBV3-2	.	CASSQDYEGNSPLHF	TGTGCCAGCAGCCAAGATTATGAGGGTAATTCACCCCTCCACTTT
15	TRBJ1-6	.	TRBV19	.	CASSLQAIENSPLHF	TGTGCCAGTAGCCTCCAGGCGATTGAAAATTCACCCCTCCACTTT
16	TRBJ2-2	.	TRBV7-9	TRBD1	CASPGAKTGGTGELFF	TGTGCCAGCCCAGGGGCGAAGACAGGGGGCACCGGGGAGCTGTTTTTT
15	TRBJ1-1	.	TRBV5-4	TRBD1	CASSAVTGSNTEAFF	TGTGCCAGCAGCGCGGTGACAGGGTCGAACACTGAAGCTTTCTTT
14	TRBJ2-1	.	TRBV11-3	TRBD2	CASSSGLANNEQFF	TGTGCCAGCAGCTCGGGACTAGCTAACAATGAGCAGTTCTTC
13	TRBJ1-5	once	TRBV12-5	.	CASGSGGNQPQHF	TGTGCTAGTGGTTCAGGGGGCAATCAGCCCCAGCATTTT
16	TRBJ2-3	.	TRBV3-1/TRBV3-2	.	CASSQDLGRSTDTQYF	TGTGCCAGCAGCCAAGATCTGGGCCGTAGCACAGATACGCAGTATTTT
14	TRBJ1-1	.	TRBV5-1	.	CASSVTGSNTEAFF	TGCGCCAGCAGCGTGACGGGTTCTAACACTGAAGCTTTCTTT